The present T cell receptor beta chain was sequenced within a study of T cell changes during pregnancy in multiple sclerosis. Produced via immunoSEQ multiplex PCR; TCRdb's table is partial and in-frame only. The sample carries around 36,000 clones, roughly 91% recorded once. V was trimmed by 4 bases and J by 5 bases, leaving 12 bases between them. Germline CDR1 is SGDLS and CDR2 is YYNGEE. The CDR3 is made up of 13 amino acids. The gene calls are TRBV9 and TRBJ2-5, with a possible D match to TRBD2 (7 bases). Source: CD8+ T cells from peripheral blood mononuclear cells, taken before pregnancy. The receptor comes from a female donor with multiple sclerosis, enrolled in a pregnancy study. DNA of the CDR3: TGTGCCAGCAGCCGGGGGGCAGAGGAGACCCAGTACTTC. Amino acid sequence: CASSRGAEETQYF.